The clone carrying this T cell receptor (beta chain) was detected a few times. Original processing notes: Estimation of nucleated cell counts was performed using reference gene primer amplification. Some clones are missing from TCRdb's copy, which holds only in-frame ones; the method was immunoSEQ multiplex PCR. V, J and clone size were drawn from that table, and D and trimming were deduced from the DNA. The sample lists about 110,000 clones, more than 70% occurring once. The CDR3 spans 16 residues. J gave up 5 bases and V 10 bases, and 14 bases lay outside the gene matches. The germline gives CDR1 SGHVS, CDR2 FNYEAQ. This entry belongs to a study of blood T cell repertoires in COVID-19. Study-level information: The samples span acute and convalescent COVID-19 from the United States, Italy and Spain. Sample material is recorded as cDNA or gDNA derived from T cells, B-cell-depleted T cells, or PBMCs.

The rearrangement links TRBV7-6 to TRBJ2-7; 13 bases map to TRBD2. The TCR originated in a woman aged 45 to 65 with acute or convalescent COVID-19. Sequencing was done on a sample of peripheral blood. This chain's CDR3 is CATYFGLAGAGDEQYF. CDR3 DNA sequence: TGTGCCACCTACTTTGGACTAGCGGGAGCTGGTGACGAGCAGTACTTC.